Each of the 15 T cell receptor beta chains below was sequenced from the same sample in a study of vaccination and CD4 T cells after COVID-19 (dated by TCRdb to the early 2020s). Explained via the paper, the treatment or condition label denotes: roughly nine-day PBMC culture with coronavirus spike peptide pools or control peptides (ViraFEST assay). Their antigens are not known. Receptors were amplified or captured by PCR. The run used an Illumina iSeq 100. DNA from cultured CD4+ T cells was subjected to TCR sequencing with the Oncomine TCR Beta short-read assay at the Johns Hopkins FTIC core. Using fastp at Q25 and MiXCR, TCRdb reprocessed the public reads and kept productive beta chains. Identical CDR3 protein sequences are pooled into one entry, listed with their most common genes and DNA. For this sample there are 7,200 or so distinct CDR3 sequences; around 60% appear just once. The ten largest clones take up about a third of the sample.

Input material: CD4+ T cells from blood, cultured in vitro. All receptors come from a human donor who had recovered from COVID-19.

The V and J genes are TRBV7-6 and TRBJ2-7; TRBD1 or TRBD2 may be the D gene (5 bases each). Deletions cut 1 base from V and 2 bases from J, with 18 bases between. This CDR3 spans 17 amino acids. The germline V gene has CDR1 SGHVS and CDR2 FNYEAQ. The CDR3 here is CASSLVAGAGGTYEQYF. CDR3 bases: TGTGCCAGCAGCTTAGTCGCCGGGGCGGGTGGGACCTACGAGCAGTACTTC. The whole variable domain, remainder taken from reference TRBV7-6 and TRBJ2-7, is GAGVSQSPRYKVTKRGQDVALRCDPISGHVSLYWYRQALGQGPEFLTYFNYEAQQDKSGLPNDRFSAERPEGSISTLTIQRTEQRDSAMYRCASSLVAGAGGTYEQYFGPGTRLTVT.

This clonotype was counted only a few times. The V gene is TRBV4-2, the J gene TRBJ1-1; a weak D match, TRBD1 (6 bases). Germline V gene lookup returns CDR1 LGHNA and CDR2 YNFKEQ. The CDR3 length is 15 residues. Deletions cut 1 base from V and 3 bases from J, with 12 bases between. CDR3 DNA sequence: TGTGCCAGCAGCCAAGGGCGAGGGGGGCACACTGAAGCTTTCTTT. Its translation is CASSQGRGGHTEAFF.

This clonotype was observed a handful of times. CDR3 bases: TGTGCCAGCATCCTCCAGGGGGCCGGCACTGAAGCTTTCTTT. It codes for CASILQGAGTEAFF. This sequence joins TRBV27 and TRBJ1-1, with 8 bases lining up with TRBD1. Germline values: CDR1 MNHEY, CDR2 SMNVEV (reference sequence). V was pared by 7 bases and J by 4 bases, with 8 bases of the junction left unmatched. CDR3 length: 14 amino acids.

A few counts support this clonotype. As DNA, the CDR3 is TGTGCCAGCAGCTTGGAGCCAGGGGTTGAAGCTTTCTTT. Encoded protein: CASSLEPGVEAFF. The chain carries TRBV5-4 and TRBJ1-1; weak D call: TRBD1 (6 bases). Germline assignment: CDR1 SGHNT and CDR2 YYREEE (reference sequence). The CDR3 consists of 13 residues. Trimming took 0 bases from V and 7 from J, leaving 10 bases between them.

The J gene is TRBJ1-3, the V gene TRBV19; D is unresolved. Germline loops: CDR1 LNHDA, CDR2 SQIVND (reference sequence). Trimming took off 3 bases at V and 2 bases at J, with 8 bases between the two ends. This CDR3 spans 14 amino acids. This CDR3 reads CASSMAGTGNTIYF. The CDR3 region has the DNA TGTGCCAGTAGTATGGCAGGAACTGGAAACACCATATATTTT.

The V gene is TRBV18, the J gene TRBJ2-5, with 8 bases identical to TRBD2. The junction had 11 bases not matched to a gene; V was cut back by 3 bases and J by 8 bases. The length of the CDR3 is 15 residues. Germline lookup yields CDR1 KGHSH and CDR2 LQKENI. This chain's CDR3 is CASSPPLAVPGTQYF. The DNA of the CDR3 is TGTGCCAGCTCACCCCCACTAGCGGTTCCGGGAACCCAGTACTTC.

The sample holds one count of this clonotype. The J gene is TRBJ2-7, the V gene TRBV5-6, with 9 positions matching TRBD1. The ends lost 0 bases at V and 4 bases at J; junction bases unmatched: 8. Germline-derived CDR1 and CDR2 are SGHDT and YYEEEE. This CDR3 comprises 16 residues. CDR3 residues: CASSLALGQGLYEQYF. Here the CDR3 DNA reads TGTGCCAGCAGCTTGGCCCTGGGACAGGGTCTTTACGAGCAGTACTTC. Supplemented by reference TRBV5-6 and TRBJ2-7, the full variable domain reads DAGVTQSPTHLIKTRGQQVTLRCSPKSGHDTVSWYQQALGQGPQFIFQYYEEEERQRGNFPDRFSGHQFPNYSSELNVNALLLGDSALYLCASSLALGQGLYEQYFGPGTRLTVT.

The V call is TRBV27, the J call TRBJ2-2, with D possibly being TRBD2 (6 bases). The CDR3 totals 13 residues. CDR1 and CDR2 (germline): MNHEY, SMNVEV (reference sequence). The V end lost 6 bases, the J end lost 2 bases, and 7 bases lay between the germline ends. Here the CDR3 reads CASRGTNTGELFF. CDR3 nucleotide sequence: TGTGCCAGCAGGGGGACTAACACCGGGGAGCTGTTTTTT.

This clonotype is deemed large. This chain connects TRBV9 to TRBJ2-5, with 11 bases aligning to TRBD2. Germline V gene sequence: CDR1 SGDLS, CDR2 YYNGEE. J lost 3 bases, V lost 0 bases, and 1 base had no gene match. The CDR3 covers 15 residues. CDR3 bases: TGTGCCAGCAGCGTAGCGGGACTAGCGGAAGAGACCCAGTACTTC. Translating it yields CASSVAGLAEETQYF. The variable domain in full, with the rest retrieved from reference TRBV9 and TRBJ2-5, is DSGVTQTPKHLITATGQRVTLRCSPRSGDLSVYWYQQSLDQGLQFLIQYYNGEERAKGNILERFSAQQFPDLHSELNLSSLELGDSALYFCASSVAGLAEETQYFGPGTRLLVL.

J is TRBJ2-3 and V is TRBV7-9; 10 positions match TRBD2. V lost 6 bases and J lost 5; bases outside the gene matches: 8. CDR3 length equals 15 residues. The V gene's germline CDR1 is SEHNR and CDR2 FQNEAQ (reference sequence). The CDR3 region is CASRASGGRGDTQYF. The CDR3 region has the DNA TGTGCCAGCAGGGCTAGCGGGGGCCGCGGAGATACGCAGTATTTT. Filled out from reference TRBV7-9 and TRBJ2-3, the complete variable domain reads DTGVSQNPRHKITKRGQNVTFRCDPISEHNRLYWYRQTLGQGPEFLTYFQNEAQLEKSRLLSDRFSAERPKGSFSTLEIQRTEQGDSAMYLCASRASGGRGDTQYFGPGTRLTVL.

The chain recombines TRBV30 with TRBJ1-6; 7 positions agree with TRBD1. V lost 4 bases, J lost 7 bases, and 10 bases stayed unmatched. CDR3 length equals 15 residues. Germline lookup yields CDR1 GTSNPN and CDR2 SVGIG (reference sequence). The CDR3: CAWTAGGGPNSPLHF. The CDR3 bases are TGTGCCTGGACCGCCGGAGGGGGCCCAAATTCACCCCTCCACTTT.

The V call is TRBV14, the J call TRBJ1-5; D not resolved. The V end lost 1 base, the J end lost 7 bases, and 8 bases lay between the germline ends. This CDR3 is 13 amino acids long. Germline values: CDR1 SGHDN, CDR2 FVKESK. Written as DNA, the CDR3 is TGTGCCAGCAGCCAAGCCGGGAACCAGCCCCAGCATTTT. This translates into CASSQAGNQPQHF.

J is TRBJ2-5 and V is TRBV10-1; maybe TRBD1 (6 bases). The CDR3 is made up of 17 amino acids. Germline V gene data show CDR1 as WNHNN and CDR2 as SYGVQD (reference sequence). Trimming cost V 7 bases and J 1 base, with 22 bases left between them. The CDR3 region has the DNA TGCGCCAGCATCCCTACCCAGCCTAGGGGGTGCCAAGAGACCCAGTACTTC. It codes for CASIPTQPRGCQETQYF.

V is TRBV7-9 and J is TRBJ1-1; 9 nucleotides line up with TRBD1. The CDR3 spans 10 residues. CDR1 SEHNR and CDR2 FQNEAQ come from the germline V gene (reference sequence). The junction had 2 bases not matched to a gene; V was cut back by 7 bases and J by 11 bases. The CDR3 coding sequence is TGTGCCAGCACCGGGACAGGGGCTTTCTTT. Translation: CASTGTGAFF.

The chain links TRBV20-1 to TRBJ2-3, with D perhaps TRBD1 (6 bases). Trimming removed 1 base at V and 4 bases at J, with 12 bases between. The CDR3 totals 14 residues. The germline gives CDR1 DFQATT, CDR2 SNEGSKA (reference sequence). For the CDR3, the DNA is TGCAGTGCTAGAGGACAGGCAGCCTCAGATACGCAGTATTTT. This translates into CSARGQAASDTQYF.